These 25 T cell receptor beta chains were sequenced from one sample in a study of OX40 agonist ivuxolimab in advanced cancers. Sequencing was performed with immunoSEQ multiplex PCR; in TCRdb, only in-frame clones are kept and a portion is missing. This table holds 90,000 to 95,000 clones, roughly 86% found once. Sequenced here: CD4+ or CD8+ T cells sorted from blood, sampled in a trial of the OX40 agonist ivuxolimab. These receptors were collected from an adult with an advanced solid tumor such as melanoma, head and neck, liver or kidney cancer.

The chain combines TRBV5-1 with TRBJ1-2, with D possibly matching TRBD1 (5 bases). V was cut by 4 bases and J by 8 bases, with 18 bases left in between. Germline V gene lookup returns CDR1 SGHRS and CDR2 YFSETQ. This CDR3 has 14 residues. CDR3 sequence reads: CASSGTGTTMGYTF. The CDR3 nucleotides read TGCGCCAGCAGCGGAACCGGGACCACTATGGGCTACACCTTC.

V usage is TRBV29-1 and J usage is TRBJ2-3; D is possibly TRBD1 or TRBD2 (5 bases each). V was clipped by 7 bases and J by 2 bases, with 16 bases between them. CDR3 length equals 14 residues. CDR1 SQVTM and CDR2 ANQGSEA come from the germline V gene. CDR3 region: CSGSPGRNTDTQYF. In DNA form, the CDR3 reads TGCAGCGGTTCTCCGGGACGGAACACAGATACGCAGTATTTT.

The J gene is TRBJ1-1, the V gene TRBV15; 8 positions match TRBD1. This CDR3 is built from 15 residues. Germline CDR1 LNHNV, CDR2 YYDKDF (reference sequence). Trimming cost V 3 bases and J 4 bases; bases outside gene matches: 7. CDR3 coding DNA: TGTGCCACCAGCAGTGCGACAGGGGCAATCACTGAAGCTTTCTTT. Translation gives CATSSATGAITEAFF.

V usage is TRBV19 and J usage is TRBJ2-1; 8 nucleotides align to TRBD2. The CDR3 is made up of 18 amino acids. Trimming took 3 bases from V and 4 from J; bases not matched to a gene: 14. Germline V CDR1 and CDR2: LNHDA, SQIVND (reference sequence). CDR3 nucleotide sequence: TGTGCCAGTAGTATCCGGCTAGCGGGTGGAACCCTTTACAATGAGCAGTTCTTC. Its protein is CASSIRLAGGTLYNEQFF.

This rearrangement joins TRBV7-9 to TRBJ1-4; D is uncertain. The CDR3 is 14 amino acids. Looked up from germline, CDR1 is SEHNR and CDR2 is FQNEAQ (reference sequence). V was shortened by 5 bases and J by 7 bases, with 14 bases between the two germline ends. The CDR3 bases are TGTGCCAGCAGCCTAAGGTCCCCTGGTGAAAAACTGTTTTTT. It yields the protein CASSLRSPGEKLFF.

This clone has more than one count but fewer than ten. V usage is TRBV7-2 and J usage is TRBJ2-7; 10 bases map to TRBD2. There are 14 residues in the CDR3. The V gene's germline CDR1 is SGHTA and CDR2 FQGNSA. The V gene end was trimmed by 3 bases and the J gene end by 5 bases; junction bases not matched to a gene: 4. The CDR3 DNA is TGTGCCAGCAGCTTTAGCGGGAGGAGGAACGAGCAGTACTTC. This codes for CASSFSGRRNEQYF. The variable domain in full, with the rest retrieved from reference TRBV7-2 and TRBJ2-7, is GAGVSQSPSNKVTEKGKDVELRCDPISGHTALYWYRQSLGQGLEFLIYFQGNSAPDKSGLPSDRFSAERTGGSVSTLTIQRTQQEDSAVYLCASSFSGRRNEQYFGPGTRLTVT.

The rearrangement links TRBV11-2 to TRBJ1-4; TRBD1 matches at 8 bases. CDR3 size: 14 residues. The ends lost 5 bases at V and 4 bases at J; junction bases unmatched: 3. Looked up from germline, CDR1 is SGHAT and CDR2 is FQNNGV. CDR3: CASSPGGDNEKLFF. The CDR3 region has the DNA TGTGCCAGCAGCCCAGGGGGCGATAATGAAAAACTGTTTTTT.

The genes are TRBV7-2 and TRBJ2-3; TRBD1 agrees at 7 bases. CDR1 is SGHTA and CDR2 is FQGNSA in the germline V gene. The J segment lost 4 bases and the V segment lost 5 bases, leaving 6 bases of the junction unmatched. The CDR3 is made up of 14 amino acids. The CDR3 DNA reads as TGTGCCAGCAGCCGAGACCAGGGGGCAGATACGCAGTATTTT. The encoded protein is CASSRDQGADTQYF. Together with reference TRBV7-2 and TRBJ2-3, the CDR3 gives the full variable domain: GAGVSQSPSNKVTEKGKDVELRCDPISGHTALYWYRQSLGQGLEFLIYFQGNSAPDKSGLPSDRFSAERTGGSVSTLTIQRTQQEDSAVYLCASSRDQGADTQYFGPGTRLTVL.

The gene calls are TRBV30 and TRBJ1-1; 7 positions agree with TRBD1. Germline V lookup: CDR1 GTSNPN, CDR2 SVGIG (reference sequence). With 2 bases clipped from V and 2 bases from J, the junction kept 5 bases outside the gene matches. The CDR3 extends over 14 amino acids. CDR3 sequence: CAWSPGGENTEAFF. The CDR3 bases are TGTGCCTGGAGTCCAGGGGGAGAAAACACTGAAGCTTTCTTT.

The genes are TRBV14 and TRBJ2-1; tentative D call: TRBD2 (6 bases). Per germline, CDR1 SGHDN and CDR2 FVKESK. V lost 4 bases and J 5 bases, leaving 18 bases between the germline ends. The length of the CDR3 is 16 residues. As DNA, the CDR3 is TGTGCCAGCAGCCTCCATAGCGGCCGGTGGGACAATGAGCAGTTCTTC. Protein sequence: CASSLHSGRWDNEQFF.

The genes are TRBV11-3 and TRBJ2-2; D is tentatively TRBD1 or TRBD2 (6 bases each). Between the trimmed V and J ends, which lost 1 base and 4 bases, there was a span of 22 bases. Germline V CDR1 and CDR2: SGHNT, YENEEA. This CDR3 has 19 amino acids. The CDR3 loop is CASSLGLGVTGTVTGELFF. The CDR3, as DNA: TGTGCCAGCAGCTTAGGTTTGGGTGTTACAGGGACTGTCACCGGGGAGCTGTTTTTT.

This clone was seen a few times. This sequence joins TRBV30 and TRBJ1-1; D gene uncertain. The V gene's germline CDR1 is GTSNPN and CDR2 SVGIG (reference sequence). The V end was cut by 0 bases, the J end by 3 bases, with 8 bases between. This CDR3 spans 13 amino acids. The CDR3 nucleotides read TGTGCCTGGAGTGTTGAGGCGTACACTGAAGCTTTCTTT. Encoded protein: CAWSVEAYTEAFF.

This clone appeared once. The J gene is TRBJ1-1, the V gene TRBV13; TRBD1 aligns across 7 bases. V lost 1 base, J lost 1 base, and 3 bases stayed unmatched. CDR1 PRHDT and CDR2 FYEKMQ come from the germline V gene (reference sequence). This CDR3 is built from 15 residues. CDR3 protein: CASSLEPGGNTEAFF. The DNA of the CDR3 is TGTGCCAGCAGCTTAGAGCCAGGGGGGAACACTGAAGCTTTCTTT.

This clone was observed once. The CDR3 reads CASSGGLNNEKLFF. In nucleotides, the CDR3 is TGTGCCAGTAGTGGGGGGCTTAATAATGAAAAACTGTTTTTT. The gene calls are TRBV19 and TRBJ1-4, with D maybe TRBD1 (6 bases). From germline, CDR1 is LNHDA and CDR2 SQIVND (reference sequence). V dropped 5 bases and J dropped 4 bases, with 11 bases sitting between them. The CDR3 sequence is 14 residues long.

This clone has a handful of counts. CDR3 DNA: TGTGCCAGCAGTTCAGGGGGTTGGGATCAGCCCCAGCATTTT. Its translation is CASSSGGWDQPQHF. The rearrangement uses TRBV6-5 and TRBJ1-5; TRBD1 matches 7 bases. V gave up 4 bases and J gave up 5 bases; unmatched junction bases: 5. Looked up from germline, CDR1 is MNHEY and CDR2 is SVGAGI. This CDR3 has 14 residues.

The DNA of the CDR3 is TGTGCCAGCAGTTACGGACAGGGAGATCAGCCCCAGCATTTT. Its translation: CASSYGQGDQPQHF. The V and J genes are TRBV6-5 and TRBJ1-5; 8 positions agree with TRBD1. Germline V CDR1 and CDR2: MNHEY, SVGAGI. Unmatched junction bases numbered 2, after V lost 2 bases and J lost 5 bases. CDR3 length: 14 amino acids.

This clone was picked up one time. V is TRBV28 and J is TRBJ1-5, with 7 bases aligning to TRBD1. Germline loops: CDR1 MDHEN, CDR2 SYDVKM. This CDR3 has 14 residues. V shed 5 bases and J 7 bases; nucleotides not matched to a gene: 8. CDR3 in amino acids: CASSPRQGRQPQHF. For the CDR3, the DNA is TGTGCCAGCAGTCCACGACAGGGCCGGCAGCCCCAGCATTTT.

Written as DNA, the CDR3 is TGTGCCAGCAGTTTAGAGGGGAACACTGAAGCTTTCTTT. It is translated as CASSLEGNTEAFF. This chain joins TRBV27 and TRBJ1-1; D is unclear. The CDR3 covers 13 residues. In germline, CDR1 is MNHEY, CDR2 SMNVEV (reference sequence). V dropped 2 bases and J dropped 1 base, with 5 bases sitting between them.

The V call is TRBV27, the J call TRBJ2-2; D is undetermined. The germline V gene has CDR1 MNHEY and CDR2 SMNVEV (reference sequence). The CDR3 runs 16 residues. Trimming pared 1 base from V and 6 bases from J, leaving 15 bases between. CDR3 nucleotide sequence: TGTGCCAGCAGTTTATTTTACCCCACGGCAGCCGGGGAGCTGTTTTTT. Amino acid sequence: CASSLFYPTAAGELFF.

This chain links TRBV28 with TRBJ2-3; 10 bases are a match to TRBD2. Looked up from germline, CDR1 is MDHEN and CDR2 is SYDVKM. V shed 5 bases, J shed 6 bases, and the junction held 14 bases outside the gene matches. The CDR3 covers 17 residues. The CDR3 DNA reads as TGTGCCAGCAGTACCGTGGGGGCTAGCGGGAGCGAGGATACGCAGTATTTT. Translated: CASSTVGASGSEDTQYF.

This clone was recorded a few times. Here the CDR3 DNA reads TGCAGCGTTCTGGCTGTACAGGGAGGAGGAGCTTTCTTT. This translates into CSVLAVQGGGAFF. The chain uses TRBV29-1 and TRBJ1-1, with D possibly being TRBD1 (6 bases). The V and J ends lost 5 bases and 10 bases respectively, with 20 bases between them. CDR1 is SQVTM, CDR2 ANQGSEA, per germline. The CDR3 contains 13 residues.

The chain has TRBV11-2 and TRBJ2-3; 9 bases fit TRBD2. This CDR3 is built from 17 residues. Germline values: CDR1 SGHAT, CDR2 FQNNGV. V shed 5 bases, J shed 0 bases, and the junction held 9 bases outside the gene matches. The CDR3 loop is CASSVPTSGSSTDTQYF. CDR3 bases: TGTGCCAGCAGCGTCCCGACTAGCGGATCTAGCACAGATACGCAGTATTTT.

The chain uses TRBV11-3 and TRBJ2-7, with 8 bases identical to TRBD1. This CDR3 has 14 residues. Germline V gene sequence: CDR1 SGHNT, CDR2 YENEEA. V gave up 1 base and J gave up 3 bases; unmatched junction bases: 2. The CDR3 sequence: CASSLGDRFYEQYV. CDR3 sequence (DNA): TGTGCCAGCAGCTTAGGGGACAGGTTCTACGAGCAGTACGTC.

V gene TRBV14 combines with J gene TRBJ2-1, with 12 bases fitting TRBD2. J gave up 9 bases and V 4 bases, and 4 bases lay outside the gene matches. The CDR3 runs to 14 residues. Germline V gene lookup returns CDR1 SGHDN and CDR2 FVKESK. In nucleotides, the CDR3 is TGTGCCAGCAGCCGCACTAGCGGGAGGCCTGAGCAGTTCTTC. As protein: CASSRTSGRPEQFF.

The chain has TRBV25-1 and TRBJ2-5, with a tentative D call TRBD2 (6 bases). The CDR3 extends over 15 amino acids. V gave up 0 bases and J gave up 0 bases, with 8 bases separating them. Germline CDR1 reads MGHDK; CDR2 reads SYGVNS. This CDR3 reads CASSEYAGYQETQYF. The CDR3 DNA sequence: TGTGCCAGCAGTGAATATGCGGGGTACCAAGAGACCCAGTACTTC.